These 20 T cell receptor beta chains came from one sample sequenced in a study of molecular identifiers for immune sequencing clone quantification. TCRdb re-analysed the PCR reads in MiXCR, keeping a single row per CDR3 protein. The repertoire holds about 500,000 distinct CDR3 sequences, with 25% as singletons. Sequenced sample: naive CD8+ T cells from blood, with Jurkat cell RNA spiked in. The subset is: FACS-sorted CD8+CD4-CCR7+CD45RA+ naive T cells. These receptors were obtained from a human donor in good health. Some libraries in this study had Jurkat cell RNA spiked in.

DNA of the CDR3: TGCGCCAGCCGAGCATGGCATTCCGCCACAGATACGCAGTATTTT. Translating it yields CASRAWHSATDTQYF. V and J are TRBV4-3 and TRBJ2-3; D remains ambiguous. In germline, CDR1 is LGHNA, CDR2 YSLEER. The CDR3 runs 15 residues. V was pared by 8 bases and J by 2 bases, with 17 bases between.

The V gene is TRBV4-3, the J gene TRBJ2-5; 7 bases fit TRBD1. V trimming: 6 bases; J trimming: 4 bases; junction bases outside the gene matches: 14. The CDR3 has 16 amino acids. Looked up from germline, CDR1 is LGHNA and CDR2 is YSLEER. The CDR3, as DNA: TGCGCCAGCAGGCCGATTGAGGGACAGAGGGGAGAGACCCAGTACTTC. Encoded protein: CASRPIEGQRGETQYF.

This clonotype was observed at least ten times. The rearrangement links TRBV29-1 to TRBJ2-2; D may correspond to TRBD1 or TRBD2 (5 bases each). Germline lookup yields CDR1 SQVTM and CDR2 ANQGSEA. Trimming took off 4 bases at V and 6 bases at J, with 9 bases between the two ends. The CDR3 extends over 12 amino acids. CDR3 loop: CSVVTGPGELFF. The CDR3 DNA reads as TGCAGCGTTGTAACGGGGCCCGGGGAGCTGTTTTTT.

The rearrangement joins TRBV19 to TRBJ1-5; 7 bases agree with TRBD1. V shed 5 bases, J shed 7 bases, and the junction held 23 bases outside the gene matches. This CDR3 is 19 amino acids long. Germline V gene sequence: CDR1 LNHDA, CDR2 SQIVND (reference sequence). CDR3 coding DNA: TGTGCCAGTAGTGCTCCCCCCGGGACAGCCGATCGATTGGTACAGCCCCAGCATTTT. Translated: CASSAPPGTADRLVQPQHF.

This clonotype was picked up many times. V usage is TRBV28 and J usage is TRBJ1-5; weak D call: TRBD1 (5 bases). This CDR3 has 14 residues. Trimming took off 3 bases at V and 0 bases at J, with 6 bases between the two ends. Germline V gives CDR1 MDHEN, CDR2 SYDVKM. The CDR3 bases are TGTGCCAGCAGTTTCGGGGCTAGCAATCAGCCCCAGCATTTT. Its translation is CASSFGASNQPQHF.

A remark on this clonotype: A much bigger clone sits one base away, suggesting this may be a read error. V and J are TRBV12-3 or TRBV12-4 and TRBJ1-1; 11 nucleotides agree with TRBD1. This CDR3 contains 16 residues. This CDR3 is CAGRAGTGGPNTEAFF. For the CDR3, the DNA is TGTGCCGGCAGAGCCGGGACAGGGGGACCGAACACTGAAGCTTTCTTT.

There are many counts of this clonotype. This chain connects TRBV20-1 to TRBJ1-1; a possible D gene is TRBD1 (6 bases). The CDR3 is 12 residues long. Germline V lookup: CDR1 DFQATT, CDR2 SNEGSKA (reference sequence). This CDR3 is CNTGFLGTEAFF. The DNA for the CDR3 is TGCAACACAGGGTTCCTGGGCACTGAAGCTTTCTTT.

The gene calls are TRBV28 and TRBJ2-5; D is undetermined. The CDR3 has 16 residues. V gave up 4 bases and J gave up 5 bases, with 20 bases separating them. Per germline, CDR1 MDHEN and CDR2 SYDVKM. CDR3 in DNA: TGTGCCAGCAGTTCTCCCCTCGACGGGTCCGAGGAGACCCAGTACTTC. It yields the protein CASSSPLDGSEETQYF.

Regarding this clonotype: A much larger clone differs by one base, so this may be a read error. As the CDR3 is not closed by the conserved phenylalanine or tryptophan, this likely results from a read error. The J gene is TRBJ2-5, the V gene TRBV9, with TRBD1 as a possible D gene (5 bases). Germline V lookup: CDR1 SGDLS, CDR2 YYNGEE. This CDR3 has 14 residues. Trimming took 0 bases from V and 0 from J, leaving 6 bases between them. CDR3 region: CASSVGQYQETQYL. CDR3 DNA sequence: TGTGCCAGCAGCGTAGGACAGTACCAAGAGACCCAGTACCTC.

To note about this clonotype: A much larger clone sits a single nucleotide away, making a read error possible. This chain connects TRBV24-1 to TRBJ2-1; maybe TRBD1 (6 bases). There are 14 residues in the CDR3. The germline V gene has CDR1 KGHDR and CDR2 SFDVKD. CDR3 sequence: CATGESQGRDEQFF. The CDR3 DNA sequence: TGTGCCACCGGTGAGTCACAGGGTCGGGATGAGCAGTTCTTC.

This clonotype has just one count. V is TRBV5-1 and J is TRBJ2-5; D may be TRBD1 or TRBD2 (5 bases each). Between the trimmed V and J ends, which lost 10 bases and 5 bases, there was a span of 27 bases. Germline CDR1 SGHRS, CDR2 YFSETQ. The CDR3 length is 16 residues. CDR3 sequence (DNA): TGCGCCGGCACCCCTTCCGGGGACCTACTGCTCGAGACCCAGTACTTC. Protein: CAGTPSGDLLLETQYF. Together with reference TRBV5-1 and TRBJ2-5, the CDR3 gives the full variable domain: KAGVTQTPRYLIKTRGQQVTLSCSPISGHRSVSWYQQTPGQGLQFLFEYFSETQRNKGNFPGRFSGRQFSNSRSEMNVSTLELGDSALYLCAGTPSGDLLLETQYFGPGTRLLVL.

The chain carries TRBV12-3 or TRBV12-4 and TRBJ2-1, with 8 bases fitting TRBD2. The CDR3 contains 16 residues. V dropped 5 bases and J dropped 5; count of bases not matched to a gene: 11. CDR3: CASSPLAGRADNEQFF. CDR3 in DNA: TGTGCCAGCAGTCCCTTAGCGGGGAGGGCCGACAATGAGCAGTTCTTC.

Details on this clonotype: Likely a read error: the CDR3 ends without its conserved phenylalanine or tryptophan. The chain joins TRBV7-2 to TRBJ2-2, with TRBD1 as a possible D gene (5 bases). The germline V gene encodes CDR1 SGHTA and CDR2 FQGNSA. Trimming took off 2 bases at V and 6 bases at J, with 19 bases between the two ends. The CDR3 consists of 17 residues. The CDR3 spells CASSLFAMQGLAGELFL. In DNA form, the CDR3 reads TGTGCCAGCAGCTTATTTGCTATGCAGGGTCTAGCCGGGGAGCTGTTTTTA.

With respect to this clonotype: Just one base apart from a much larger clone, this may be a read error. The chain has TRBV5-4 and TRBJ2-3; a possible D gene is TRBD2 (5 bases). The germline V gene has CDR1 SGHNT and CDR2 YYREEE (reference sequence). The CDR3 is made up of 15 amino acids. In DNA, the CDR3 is TGTGCCAGCTGCTTGAAGAGGACTGGCACAGATACGCAGTATTTT. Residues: CASCLKRTGTDTQYF.

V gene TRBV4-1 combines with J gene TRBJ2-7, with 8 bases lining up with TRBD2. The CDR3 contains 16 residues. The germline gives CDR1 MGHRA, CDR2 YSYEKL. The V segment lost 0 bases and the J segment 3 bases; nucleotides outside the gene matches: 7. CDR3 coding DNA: TGCGCCAGCAGCCAAGATAAGCGGGAGACCGGCTACGAGCAGTACTTC. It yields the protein CASSQDKRETGYEQYF.

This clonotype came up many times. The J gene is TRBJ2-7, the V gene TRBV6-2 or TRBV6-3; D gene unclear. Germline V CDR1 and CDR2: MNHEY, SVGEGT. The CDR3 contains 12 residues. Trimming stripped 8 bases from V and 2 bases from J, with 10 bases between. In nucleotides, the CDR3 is TGTGCCAGCTCCCTCCAAACCTACGAGCAGTACTTC. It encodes CASSLQTYEQYF.

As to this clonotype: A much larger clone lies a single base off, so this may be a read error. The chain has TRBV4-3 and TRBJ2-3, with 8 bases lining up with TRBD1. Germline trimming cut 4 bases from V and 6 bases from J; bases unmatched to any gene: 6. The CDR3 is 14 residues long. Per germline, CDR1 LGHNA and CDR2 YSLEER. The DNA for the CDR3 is TGCGCCAGCAGCCGAGAACAGGGGGTTGATACGCAGTATTTT. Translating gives CASSREQGVDTQYF.

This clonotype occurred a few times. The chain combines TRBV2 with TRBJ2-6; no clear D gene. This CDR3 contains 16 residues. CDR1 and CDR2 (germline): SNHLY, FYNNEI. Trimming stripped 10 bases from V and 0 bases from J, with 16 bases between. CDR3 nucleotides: TGTGCCACTTTGACGGTTCCTGACTCTGGGGCCAACGTCCTGACTTTC. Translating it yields CATLTVPDSGANVLTF.

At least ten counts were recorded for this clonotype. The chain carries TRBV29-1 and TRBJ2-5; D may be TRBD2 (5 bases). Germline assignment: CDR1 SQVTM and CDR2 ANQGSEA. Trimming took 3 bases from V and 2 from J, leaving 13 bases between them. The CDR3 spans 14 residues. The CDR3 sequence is CSVELAGQQETQYF. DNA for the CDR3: TGCAGCGTTGAGTTGGCGGGCCAGCAAGAGACCCAGTACTTC.

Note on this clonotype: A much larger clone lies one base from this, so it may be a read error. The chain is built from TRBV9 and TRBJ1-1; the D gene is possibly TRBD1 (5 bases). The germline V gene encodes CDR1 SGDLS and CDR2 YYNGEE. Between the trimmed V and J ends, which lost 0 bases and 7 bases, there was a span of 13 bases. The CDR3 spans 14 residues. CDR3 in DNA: TGTGCCAGCAGCGTAGGGACGATGGACATTGAAGCTTTCTTT. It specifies CASSVGTMDIEAFF. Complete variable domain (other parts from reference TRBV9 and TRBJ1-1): DSGVTQTPKHLITATGQRVTLRCSPRSGDLSVYWYQQSLDQGLQFLIQYYNGEERAKGNILERFSAQQFPDLHSELNLSSLELGDSALYFCASSVGTMDIEAFFGQGTRLTVV.